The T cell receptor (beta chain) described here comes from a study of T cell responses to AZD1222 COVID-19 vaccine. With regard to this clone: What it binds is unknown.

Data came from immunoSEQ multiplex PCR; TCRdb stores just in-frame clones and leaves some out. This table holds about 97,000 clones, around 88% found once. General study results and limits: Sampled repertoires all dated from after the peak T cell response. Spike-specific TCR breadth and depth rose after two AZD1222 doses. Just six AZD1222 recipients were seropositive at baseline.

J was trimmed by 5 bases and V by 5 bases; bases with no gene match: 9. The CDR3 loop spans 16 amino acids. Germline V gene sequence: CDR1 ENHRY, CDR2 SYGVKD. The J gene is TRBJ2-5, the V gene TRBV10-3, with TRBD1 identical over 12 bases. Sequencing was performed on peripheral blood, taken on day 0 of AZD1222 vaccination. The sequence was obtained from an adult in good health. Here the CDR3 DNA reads TGTGCCATCAGTCTGGGGACAGGGGGCGTCTGGGAGACCCAGTACTTC. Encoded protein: CAISLGTGGVWETQYF.